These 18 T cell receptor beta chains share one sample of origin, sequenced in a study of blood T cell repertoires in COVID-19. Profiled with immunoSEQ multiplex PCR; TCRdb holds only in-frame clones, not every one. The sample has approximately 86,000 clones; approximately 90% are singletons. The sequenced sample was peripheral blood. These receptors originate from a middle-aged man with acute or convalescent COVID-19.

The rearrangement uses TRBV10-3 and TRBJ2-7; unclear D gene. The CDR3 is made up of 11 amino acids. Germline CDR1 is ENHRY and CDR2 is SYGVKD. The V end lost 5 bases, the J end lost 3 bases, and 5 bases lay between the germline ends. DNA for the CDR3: TGTGCCATCAGTCCCGTCTACGAGCAGTACTTC. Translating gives CAISPVYEQYF.

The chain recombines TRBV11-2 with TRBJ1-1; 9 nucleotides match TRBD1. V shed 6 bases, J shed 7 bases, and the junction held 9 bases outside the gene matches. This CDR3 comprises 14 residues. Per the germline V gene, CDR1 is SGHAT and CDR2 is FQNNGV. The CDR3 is CASSYSGQGLEAFF. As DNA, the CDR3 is TGTGCCAGCAGTTATTCGGGACAGGGCCTTGAAGCTTTCTTT.

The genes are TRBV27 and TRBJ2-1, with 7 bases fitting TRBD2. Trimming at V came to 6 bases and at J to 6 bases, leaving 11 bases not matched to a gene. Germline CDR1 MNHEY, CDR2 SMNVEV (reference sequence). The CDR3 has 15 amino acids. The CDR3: CASSRGDGGSNEQFF. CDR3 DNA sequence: TGTGCCAGCAGCCGAGGGGACGGGGGGAGCAATGAGCAGTTCTTC.

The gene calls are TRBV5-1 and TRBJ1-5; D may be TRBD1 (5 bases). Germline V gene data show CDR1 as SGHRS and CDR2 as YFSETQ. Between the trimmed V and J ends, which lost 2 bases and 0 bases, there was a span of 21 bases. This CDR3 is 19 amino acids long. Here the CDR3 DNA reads TGCGCCAGCAGCTTAATTCATAGGGTAGGGGAATTTAGCAATCAGCCCCAGCATTTT. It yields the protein CASSLIHRVGEFSNQPQHF.

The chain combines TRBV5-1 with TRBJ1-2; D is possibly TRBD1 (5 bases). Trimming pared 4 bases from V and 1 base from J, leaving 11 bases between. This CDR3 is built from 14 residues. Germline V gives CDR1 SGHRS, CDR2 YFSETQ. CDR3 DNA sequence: TGCGCCAGCAGCCCGAGCGGGGGTAACTATGGCTACACCTTC. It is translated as CASSPSGGNYGYTF.

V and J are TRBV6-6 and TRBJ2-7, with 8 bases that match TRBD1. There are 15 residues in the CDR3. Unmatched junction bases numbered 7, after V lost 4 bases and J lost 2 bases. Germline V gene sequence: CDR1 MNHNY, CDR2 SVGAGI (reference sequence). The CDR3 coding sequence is TGTGCCAGCAGTTCGAGTAGGGACAGGCCCTACGAGCAGTACTTC. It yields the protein CASSSSRDRPYEQYF.

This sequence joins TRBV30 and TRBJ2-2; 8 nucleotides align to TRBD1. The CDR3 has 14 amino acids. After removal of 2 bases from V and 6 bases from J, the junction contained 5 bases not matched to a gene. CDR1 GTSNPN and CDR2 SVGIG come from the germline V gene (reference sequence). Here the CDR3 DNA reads TGTGCCTGGAGTAACAGGGGGTTGGCCGGGGAGCTGTTTTTT. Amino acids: CAWSNRGLAGELFF.

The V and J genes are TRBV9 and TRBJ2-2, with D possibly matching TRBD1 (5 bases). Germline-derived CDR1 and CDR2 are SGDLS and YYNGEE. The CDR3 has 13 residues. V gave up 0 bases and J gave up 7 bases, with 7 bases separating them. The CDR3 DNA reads TGTGCCAGCAGCGTAGACAGGATCGGGGAGCTGTTTTTT. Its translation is CASSVDRIGELFF.

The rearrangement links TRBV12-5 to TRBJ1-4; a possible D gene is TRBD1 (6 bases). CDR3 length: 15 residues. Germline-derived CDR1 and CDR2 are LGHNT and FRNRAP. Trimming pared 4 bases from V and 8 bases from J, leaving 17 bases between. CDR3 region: CASGSWGTGREKLFF. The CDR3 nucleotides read TGTGCTAGTGGTTCGTGGGGCACAGGGCGAGAAAAACTGTTTTTT.

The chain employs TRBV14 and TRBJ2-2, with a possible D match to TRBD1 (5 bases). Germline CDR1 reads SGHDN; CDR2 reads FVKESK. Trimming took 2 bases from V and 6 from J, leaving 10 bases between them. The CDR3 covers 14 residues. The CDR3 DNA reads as TGTGCCAGCAGCCAAAATGCAGGGCCCGGGGAGCTGTTTTTT. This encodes CASSQNAGPGELFF.

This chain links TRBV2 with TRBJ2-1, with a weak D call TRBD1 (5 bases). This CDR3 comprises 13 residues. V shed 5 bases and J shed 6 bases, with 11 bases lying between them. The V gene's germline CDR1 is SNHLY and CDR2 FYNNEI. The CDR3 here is CASSHDRFNEQFF. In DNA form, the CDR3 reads TGTGCCAGCAGTCACGACAGATTCAATGAGCAGTTCTTC.

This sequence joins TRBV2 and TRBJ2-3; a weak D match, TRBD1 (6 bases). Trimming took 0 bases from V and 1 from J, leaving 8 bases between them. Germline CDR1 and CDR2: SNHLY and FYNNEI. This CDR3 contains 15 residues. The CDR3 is CASSEAGHRTDTQYF. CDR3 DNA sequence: TGTGCCAGCAGTGAAGCGGGACACCGCACAGATACGCAGTATTTT.

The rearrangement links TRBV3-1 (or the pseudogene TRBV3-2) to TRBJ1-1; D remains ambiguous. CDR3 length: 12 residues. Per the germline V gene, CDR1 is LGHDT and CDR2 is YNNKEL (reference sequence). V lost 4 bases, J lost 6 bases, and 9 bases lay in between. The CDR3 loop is CASSPNTAEAFF. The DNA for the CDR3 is TGTGCCAGCAGCCCCAACACAGCTGAAGCTTTCTTT.

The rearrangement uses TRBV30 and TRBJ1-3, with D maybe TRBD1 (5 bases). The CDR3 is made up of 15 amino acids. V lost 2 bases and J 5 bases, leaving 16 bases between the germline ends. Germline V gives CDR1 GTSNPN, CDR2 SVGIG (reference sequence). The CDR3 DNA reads TGTGCCTGGAGTAAGGCCGCCAGGGCGAGAAACACCATATATTTT. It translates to CAWSKAARARNTIYF.

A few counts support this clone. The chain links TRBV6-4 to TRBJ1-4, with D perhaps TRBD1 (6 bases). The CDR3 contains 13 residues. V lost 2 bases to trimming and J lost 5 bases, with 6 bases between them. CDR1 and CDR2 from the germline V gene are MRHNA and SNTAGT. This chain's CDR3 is CASSDGTNEKLFF. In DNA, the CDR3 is TGTGCCAGCAGTGACGGGACAAATGAAAAACTGTTTTTT.

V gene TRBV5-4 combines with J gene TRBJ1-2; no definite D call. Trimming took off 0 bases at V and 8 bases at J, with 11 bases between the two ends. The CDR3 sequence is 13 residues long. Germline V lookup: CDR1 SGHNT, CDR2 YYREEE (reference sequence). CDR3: CASSLVRERGYTF. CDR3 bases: TGTGCCAGCAGCTTGGTGAGGGAGCGGGGCTACACCTTC. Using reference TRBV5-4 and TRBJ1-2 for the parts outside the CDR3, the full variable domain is ETGVTQSPTHLIKTRGQQVTLRCSSQSGHNTVSWYQQALGQGPQFIFQYYREEENGRGNFPPRFSGLQFPNYSSELNVNALELDDSALYLCASSLVRERGYTFGSGTRLTVV.

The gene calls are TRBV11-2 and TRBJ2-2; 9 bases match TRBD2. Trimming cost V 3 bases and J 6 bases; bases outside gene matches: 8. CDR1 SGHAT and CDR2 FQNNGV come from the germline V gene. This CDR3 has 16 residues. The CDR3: CASSFRFSGGSGELFF. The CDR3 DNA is TGTGCCAGCAGCTTCAGGTTTAGCGGGGGTTCCGGGGAGCTGTTTTTT.

In nucleotides, the CDR3 is TGCGCCAGCAGCTTGGACGGGGGCAATCAGCCCCAGCATTTT. Translated, it gives CASSLDGGNQPQHF. The chain employs TRBV5-1 and TRBJ1-5; D is uncertain. The CDR3 sequence is 14 residues long. Germline V gene sequence: CDR1 SGHRS, CDR2 YFSETQ. V was pared by 0 bases and J by 2 bases, with 6 bases between.